Sequencing of this T cell receptor (beta chain) was carried out in a study of early T cells in non-severe SARS-CoV-2 infection. Background on the study: Unsorted whole blood bulk RNA was sequenced, with unpaired chains. Study results and limitations: CD4 and private specificities were missed by VDJdb matching, which favored anti-spike CD8 responses.

Deletions cut 3 bases from V and 0 bases from J, with 12 bases between. This CDR3 is 16 amino acids long. CDR1 and CDR2 from the germline V gene are MNHEY and SMNVEV (reference sequence). Each single cDNA molecule received a unique molecular identifier. Using its own MiXCR run on the 5' RACE reads, TCRdb lists one record per CDR3 protein. This table has 30,000 to 35,000 distinct CDR3 sequences, 6.6% appearing once. This clonotype turned up a few times. The antigen is not known. The chain links TRBV27 to TRBJ2-1, with D perhaps TRBD2 (5 bases). The sequenced material came from whole blood. The source of this sequence is an adult who was a healthcare worker with PCR-confirmed SARS-CoV-2 infection or an uninfected control (not recorded which). The CDR3 region has the DNA TGTGCCAGCAGTTTTCCCACTAGACTCTCCTACAATGAGCAGTTCTTC. Encoded protein: CASSFPTRLSYNEQFF.